The source of this T cell receptor (beta chain) is a study of T cell repertoires in cytomegalovirus infection. TCRdb re-called the reads through MiXCR, storing one row per CDR3 protein. The profile shows about 400,000 distinct CDR3 sequences, about 34% of them singletons. Germline V gene data show CDR1 as SGHAT and CDR2 as FQNNGV. V lost 2 bases and J lost 6; bases outside the gene matches: 2. The CDR3 covers 15 residues. This clonotype was seen a handful of times. Its antigen is not identified. The receptor was isolated from a human donor in good health (CMV status not recorded). Some clones in this sample may be carry-over from other donors' samples. V usage is TRBV11-2 and J usage is TRBJ2-3; 13 bases align to TRBD2. The material sequenced was cultured PBMCs, taken from culture after CMV antigen stimulation. The CDR3 DNA reads as TGTGCCAGCAGCTTAAGGGGACTAGCGGGGGATACGCAGTATTTT. Translating gives CASSLRGLAGDTQYF. Based on the CDR3 plus reference TRBV11-2 and TRBJ2-3, the full variable domain is EAGVAQSPRYKIIEKRQSVAFWCNPISGHATLYWYQQILGQGPKLLIQFQNNGVVDDSQLPKDRFSAERLKGVDSTLKIQPAKLEDSAVYLCASSLRGLAGDTQYFGPGTRLTVL.